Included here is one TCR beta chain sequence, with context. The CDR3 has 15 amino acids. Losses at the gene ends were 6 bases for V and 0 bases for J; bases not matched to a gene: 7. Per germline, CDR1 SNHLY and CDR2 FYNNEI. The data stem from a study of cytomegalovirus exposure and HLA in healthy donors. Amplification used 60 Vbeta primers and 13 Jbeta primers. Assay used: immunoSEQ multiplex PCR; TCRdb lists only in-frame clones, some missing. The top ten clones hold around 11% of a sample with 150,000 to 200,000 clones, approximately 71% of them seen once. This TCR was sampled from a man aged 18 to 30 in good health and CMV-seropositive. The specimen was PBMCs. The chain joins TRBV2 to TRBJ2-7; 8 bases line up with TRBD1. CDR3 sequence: CASRQWDRSSYEQYF. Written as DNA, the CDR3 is TGTGCCAGCAGACAATGGGACAGGAGCTCCTACGAGCAGTACTTC.